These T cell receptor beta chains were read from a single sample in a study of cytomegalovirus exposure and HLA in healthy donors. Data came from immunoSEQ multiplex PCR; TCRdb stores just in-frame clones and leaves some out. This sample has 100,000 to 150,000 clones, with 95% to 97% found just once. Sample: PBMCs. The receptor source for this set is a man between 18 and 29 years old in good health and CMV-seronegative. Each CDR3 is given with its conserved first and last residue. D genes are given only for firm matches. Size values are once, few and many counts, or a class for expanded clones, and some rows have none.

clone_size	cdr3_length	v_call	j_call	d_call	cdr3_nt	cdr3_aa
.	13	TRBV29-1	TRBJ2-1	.	TGCAGCGTTGAGGCGGCCACCTACAATGAGCAGTTCTTC	CSVEAATYNEQFF
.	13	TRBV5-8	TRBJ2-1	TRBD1	TGTGCCAGCAGCCTGGGACAGCACAATGAGCAGTTCTTC	CASSLGQHNEQFF
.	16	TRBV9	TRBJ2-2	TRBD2	TGTGCCAGCAGCCGTAGCGGGGGGTCGAACACCGGGGAGCTGTTTTTT	CASSRSGGSNTGELFF
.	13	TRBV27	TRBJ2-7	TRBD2	TGTGCCAGCAGTCTCGGACTAGACTACGAGCAGTACTTC	CASSLGLDYEQYF
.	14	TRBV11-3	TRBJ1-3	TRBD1	TGTGCCAGCAGCTCGGGACAGGCTGGAAACACCATATATTTT	CASSSGQAGNTIYF
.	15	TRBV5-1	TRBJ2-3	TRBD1	TGCGCCAGCAGCTTGGGGACAGGGGGTACAGATACGCAGTATTTT	CASSLGTGGTDTQYF
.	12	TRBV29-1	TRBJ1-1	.	TGCAGCGTTTTACCCACGGACACTGAAGCTTTCTTT	CSVLPTDTEAFF
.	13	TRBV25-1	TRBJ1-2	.	TGTGCCAGCAGTGACCAGGGTGGCTATGGCTACACCTTC	CASSDQGGYGYTF
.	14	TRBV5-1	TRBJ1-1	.	TGCGCCAGCAGCCAAACTTCGGGGGGTACTGAAGCTTTCTTT	CASSQTSGGTEAFF
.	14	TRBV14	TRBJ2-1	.	TGTGCCAGCAGCCAAGGCCGGTTTGAGAATGAGCAGTTCTTC	CASSQGRFENEQFF
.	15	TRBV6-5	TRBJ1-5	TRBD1	TGTGCCAGCAGGGTCGACAGGGGTAGCAATCAGCCCCAGCATTTT	CASRVDRGSNQPQHF
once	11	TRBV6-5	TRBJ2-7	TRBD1	TGTGCCAGCAGGGGGACAGACGAGCAGTACTTC	CASRGTDEQYF
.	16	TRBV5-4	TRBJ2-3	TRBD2	TGTGCCAGCAGCTTTAGGCTAGCGGCCGTCACAGATACGCAGTATTTT	CASSFRLAAVTDTQYF
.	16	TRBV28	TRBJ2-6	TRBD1	TGTGCCAGCAGGGGACAGGAATCCCCCGGGGCCAACGTCCTGACTTTC	CASRGQESPGANVLTF
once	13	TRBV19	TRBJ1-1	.	TGTGCCAGTAAAATCAGGCCGAACACTGAAGCTTTCTTT	CASKIRPNTEAFF
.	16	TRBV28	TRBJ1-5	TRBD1	TGTGCCAGCAGAGAAACAGGGGGCCTAGCAAATCAGCCCCAGCATTTT	CASRETGGLANQPQHF
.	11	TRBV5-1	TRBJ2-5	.	TGCGCCAGCAGCTTGGATCGGTCCCAGTACTTC	CASSLDRSQYF
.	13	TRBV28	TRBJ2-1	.	TGTGCCAGCAGTTTAGCAGGCAGCGGTGAGCAGTTCTTC	CASSLAGSGEQFF
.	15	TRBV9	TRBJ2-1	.	TGTGCCAGCAGCGTAGACCCGGGAGAGCTCGATGAGCAGTTCTTC	CASSVDPGELDEQFF
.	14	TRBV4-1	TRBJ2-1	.	TGCGCCAGCAGCCAAGAAGCCACCTACAATGAGCAGTTCTTC	CASSQEATYNEQFF
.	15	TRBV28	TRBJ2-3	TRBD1	TGTGCCAGCAGCTTGGACAGGGAAGGCACAGATACGCAGTATTTT	CASSLDREGTDTQYF
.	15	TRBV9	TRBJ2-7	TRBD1	TGTGCCAGCAGCGTAGGGACAGGGAATTTCTACGAGCAGTACTTC	CASSVGTGNFYEQYF
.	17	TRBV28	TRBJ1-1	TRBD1	TGTGCCAGCAGTTTAACTCCTAGGACAGGGGGGAACACTGAAGCTTTCTTT	CASSLTPRTGGNTEAFF
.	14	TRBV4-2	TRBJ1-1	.	TGTGCCAGCAGCCAAGCACAGGAGAACACTGAAGCTTTCTTT	CASSQAQENTEAFF
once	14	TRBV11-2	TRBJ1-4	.	TGTGCCAGCAGCTTAGAATTCAGTAATGAAAAACTGTTTTTT	CASSLEFSNEKLFF
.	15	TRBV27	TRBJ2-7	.	TGTGCCAGCAGTGGTCCCGGGACACCCTCCTACGAGCAGTACTTC	CASSGPGTPSYEQYF
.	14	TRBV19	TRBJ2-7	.	TGTGCCAGTAGTATAGGTGCGGACTTGGGCGAGCAGTACTTC	CASSIGADLGEQYF
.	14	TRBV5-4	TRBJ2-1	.	TGTGCCAGCAGGGCTCAGGTCCGGGGTAATGAGCAGTTCTTC	CASRAQVRGNEQFF
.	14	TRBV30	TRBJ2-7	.	TGTGCCTGGAGTGTGGGGACACTTTCCTACGAGCAGTACTTC	CAWSVGTLSYEQYF
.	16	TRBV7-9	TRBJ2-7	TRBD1	TGTGCCAGCAGCTTAGCGCTAGGACAGGGGGACTACGAGCAGTACTTC	CASSLALGQGDYEQYF
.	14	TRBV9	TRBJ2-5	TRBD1	TGTGCCAGCAGCCAACAGGGGACCTCAGAGACCCAGTACTTC	CASSQQGTSETQYF
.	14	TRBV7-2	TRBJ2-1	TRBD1	TGTGCCGCCTCCCCGGGACAGGGGCACAATGAGCAGTTCTTC	CAASPGQGHNEQFF
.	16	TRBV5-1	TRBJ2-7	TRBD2	TGCGCCAGCAGCTTGGCAACTAGCGGTAACTCCTACGAGCAGTACTTC	CASSLATSGNSYEQYF
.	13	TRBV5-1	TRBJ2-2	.	TGCGCCAGCAGCTTGGTAGTCACCGGGGAGCTGTTTTTT	CASSLVVTGELFF
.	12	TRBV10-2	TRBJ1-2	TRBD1	TGCGCCAGCAGTACAGGGGCTTCTGGCTACACCTTC	CASSTGASGYTF